The 11 T cell receptor beta chains in this list originate from one sample, sequenced in a study of shared clonotypes between healthy human individuals. Assay used: immunoSEQ multiplex PCR; TCRdb lists only in-frame clones, some missing. Of millions of clones detected, 95% appear once; the ten largest clones hold more than 0.1%. Material for sequencing was naive CD4+ T cells sorted from blood. This sample's subset: CD45RA+ positively selected. These receptors all come from a man aged 18 to 30 in good health.

The rearrangement joins TRBV5-5 to TRBJ2-5; 12 positions agree with TRBD2. CDR3 length: 16 amino acids. CDR1 is SGHKS, CDR2 YYEKEE, per germline (reference sequence). With V trimmed by 4 bases and J by 1 base, 5 bases remained unmatched. The CDR3 DNA is TGTGCCAGCAGCGTGACTAGCGGGAGCCGCCAAGAGACCCAGTACTTC. Its protein product is CASSVTSGSRQETQYF.

The chain employs TRBV29-1 and TRBJ1-5; D is uncertain. The CDR3 runs to 16 residues. Germline CDR1 and CDR2: SQVTM and ANQGSEA. Trimming removed 4 bases at V and 0 bases at J, with 16 bases between. CDR3 region: CSVVWSGRLSNQPQHF. In nucleotides, the CDR3 is TGCAGCGTTGTGTGGTCGGGAAGACTTAGCAATCAGCCCCAGCATTTT.

The V call is TRBV6-1, the J call TRBJ1-5; D ambiguous. Trimming stripped 6 bases from V and 5 bases from J, with 14 bases between. The germline V gene encodes CDR1 MNHNS and CDR2 SASEGT. The CDR3 length is 14 residues. CDR3 protein: CASRNTGNHQPQHF. CDR3 in DNA: TGTGCCAGCAGGAATACCGGAAACCATCAGCCCCAGCATTTT.

This clone was seen a single time. The rearrangement links TRBV18 to TRBJ2-7, with 10 nucleotides matching TRBD2. CDR3 length: 18 residues. V lost 6 bases to trimming and J lost 0 bases; unmatched junction nucleotides: 14. The germline CDR1 and CDR2 sequences are KGHSH and LQKENI. The CDR3 DNA reads TGTGCCAGCTCCTCGACTAGCGGGTCCCTATTAAGCTCCTACGAGCAGTACTTC. Translating gives CASSSTSGSLLSSYEQYF.

This clone has just one count. The V call is TRBV28, the J call TRBJ1-6; TRBD1 aligns across 10 bases. CDR1 and CDR2 from the germline V gene are MDHEN and SYDVKM. There are 15 residues in the CDR3. Losses at the gene ends were 7 bases for V and 4 bases for J; bases not matched to a gene: 4. The CDR3 protein is CASTAGQGYNSPLHF. The CDR3 DNA follows: TGTGCCAGCACAGCGGGACAGGGGTATAATTCACCCCTCCACTTT. The full variable domain, its missing parts supplied by reference TRBV28 and TRBJ1-6, is DVKVTQSSRYLVKRTGEKVFLECVQDMDHENMFWYRQDPGLGLRLIYFSYDVKMKEKGDIPEGYSVSREKKERFSLILESASTNQTSMYLCASTAGQGYNSPLHFGNGTRLTVT.

V usage is TRBV19 and J usage is TRBJ1-1; 8 bases are a match to TRBD1. The CDR3 spans 13 residues. Germline lookup yields CDR1 LNHDA and CDR2 SQIVND (reference sequence). V lost 6 bases and J lost 1; bases outside the gene matches: 1. The CDR3 is CASRGQGNTEAFF. The CDR3 DNA reads TGTGCCAGTAGAGGACAGGGGAACACTGAAGCTTTCTTT.

The chain couples TRBV13 to TRBJ2-1, with a weak D call TRBD1 (6 bases). Trimming removed 3 bases at V and 5 bases at J, with 11 bases between. Germline V gene data show CDR1 as PRHDT and CDR2 as FYEKMQ (reference sequence). This CDR3 has 14 residues. The CDR3 DNA reads TGTGCCAGCAGCTTTTCGGACAGAGACAATGAGCAGTTCTTC. It codes for CASSFSDRDNEQFF.

The rearrangement joins TRBV10-3 to TRBJ1-4; no definite D call. The germline CDR1 and CDR2 sequences are ENHRY and SYGVKD. This CDR3 spans 14 amino acids. The germline V and J ends were trimmed by 6 bases and 3 bases, with 11 bases remaining between them. CDR3 amino acids: CAISASGSNEKLFF. The CDR3 DNA is TGTGCCATCAGCGCCTCCGGATCTAATGAAAAACTGTTTTTT.

Only one count was recorded for this clone. The rearrangement uses TRBV15 and TRBJ1-5, with TRBD1 matching over 7 bases. J lost 6 bases, V lost 0 bases, and 5 bases had no gene match. The CDR3 totals 15 residues. CDR1 is LNHNV, CDR2 YYDKDF, per germline (reference sequence). The CDR3 protein is CATSRDWQGGQPQHF. The CDR3 DNA reads TGTGCCACCAGCAGAGATTGGCAGGGGGGTCAGCCCCAGCATTTT.

The chain joins TRBV5-1 to TRBJ2-1, with no clear D. The germline V gene encodes CDR1 SGHRS and CDR2 YFSETQ. Deletions cut 1 base from V and 8 bases from J, with 10 bases between. CDR3 length: 13 residues. This chain's CDR3 is CASSLSRSHEQFF. Written as DNA, the CDR3 is TGCGCCAGCAGCTTGTCCCGGTCCCATGAGCAGTTCTTC.

The J gene is TRBJ2-5, the V gene TRBV7-9; 7 nucleotides agree with TRBD1. This CDR3 is 14 amino acids long. Per the germline V gene, CDR1 is SEHNR and CDR2 is FQNEAQ (reference sequence). V shed 5 bases and J 2 bases; nucleotides not matched to a gene: 5. The CDR3 DNA reads TGTGCCAGCAGCCCAACAGGGGAACAAGAGACCCAGTACTTC. This gives the protein CASSPTGEQETQYF.